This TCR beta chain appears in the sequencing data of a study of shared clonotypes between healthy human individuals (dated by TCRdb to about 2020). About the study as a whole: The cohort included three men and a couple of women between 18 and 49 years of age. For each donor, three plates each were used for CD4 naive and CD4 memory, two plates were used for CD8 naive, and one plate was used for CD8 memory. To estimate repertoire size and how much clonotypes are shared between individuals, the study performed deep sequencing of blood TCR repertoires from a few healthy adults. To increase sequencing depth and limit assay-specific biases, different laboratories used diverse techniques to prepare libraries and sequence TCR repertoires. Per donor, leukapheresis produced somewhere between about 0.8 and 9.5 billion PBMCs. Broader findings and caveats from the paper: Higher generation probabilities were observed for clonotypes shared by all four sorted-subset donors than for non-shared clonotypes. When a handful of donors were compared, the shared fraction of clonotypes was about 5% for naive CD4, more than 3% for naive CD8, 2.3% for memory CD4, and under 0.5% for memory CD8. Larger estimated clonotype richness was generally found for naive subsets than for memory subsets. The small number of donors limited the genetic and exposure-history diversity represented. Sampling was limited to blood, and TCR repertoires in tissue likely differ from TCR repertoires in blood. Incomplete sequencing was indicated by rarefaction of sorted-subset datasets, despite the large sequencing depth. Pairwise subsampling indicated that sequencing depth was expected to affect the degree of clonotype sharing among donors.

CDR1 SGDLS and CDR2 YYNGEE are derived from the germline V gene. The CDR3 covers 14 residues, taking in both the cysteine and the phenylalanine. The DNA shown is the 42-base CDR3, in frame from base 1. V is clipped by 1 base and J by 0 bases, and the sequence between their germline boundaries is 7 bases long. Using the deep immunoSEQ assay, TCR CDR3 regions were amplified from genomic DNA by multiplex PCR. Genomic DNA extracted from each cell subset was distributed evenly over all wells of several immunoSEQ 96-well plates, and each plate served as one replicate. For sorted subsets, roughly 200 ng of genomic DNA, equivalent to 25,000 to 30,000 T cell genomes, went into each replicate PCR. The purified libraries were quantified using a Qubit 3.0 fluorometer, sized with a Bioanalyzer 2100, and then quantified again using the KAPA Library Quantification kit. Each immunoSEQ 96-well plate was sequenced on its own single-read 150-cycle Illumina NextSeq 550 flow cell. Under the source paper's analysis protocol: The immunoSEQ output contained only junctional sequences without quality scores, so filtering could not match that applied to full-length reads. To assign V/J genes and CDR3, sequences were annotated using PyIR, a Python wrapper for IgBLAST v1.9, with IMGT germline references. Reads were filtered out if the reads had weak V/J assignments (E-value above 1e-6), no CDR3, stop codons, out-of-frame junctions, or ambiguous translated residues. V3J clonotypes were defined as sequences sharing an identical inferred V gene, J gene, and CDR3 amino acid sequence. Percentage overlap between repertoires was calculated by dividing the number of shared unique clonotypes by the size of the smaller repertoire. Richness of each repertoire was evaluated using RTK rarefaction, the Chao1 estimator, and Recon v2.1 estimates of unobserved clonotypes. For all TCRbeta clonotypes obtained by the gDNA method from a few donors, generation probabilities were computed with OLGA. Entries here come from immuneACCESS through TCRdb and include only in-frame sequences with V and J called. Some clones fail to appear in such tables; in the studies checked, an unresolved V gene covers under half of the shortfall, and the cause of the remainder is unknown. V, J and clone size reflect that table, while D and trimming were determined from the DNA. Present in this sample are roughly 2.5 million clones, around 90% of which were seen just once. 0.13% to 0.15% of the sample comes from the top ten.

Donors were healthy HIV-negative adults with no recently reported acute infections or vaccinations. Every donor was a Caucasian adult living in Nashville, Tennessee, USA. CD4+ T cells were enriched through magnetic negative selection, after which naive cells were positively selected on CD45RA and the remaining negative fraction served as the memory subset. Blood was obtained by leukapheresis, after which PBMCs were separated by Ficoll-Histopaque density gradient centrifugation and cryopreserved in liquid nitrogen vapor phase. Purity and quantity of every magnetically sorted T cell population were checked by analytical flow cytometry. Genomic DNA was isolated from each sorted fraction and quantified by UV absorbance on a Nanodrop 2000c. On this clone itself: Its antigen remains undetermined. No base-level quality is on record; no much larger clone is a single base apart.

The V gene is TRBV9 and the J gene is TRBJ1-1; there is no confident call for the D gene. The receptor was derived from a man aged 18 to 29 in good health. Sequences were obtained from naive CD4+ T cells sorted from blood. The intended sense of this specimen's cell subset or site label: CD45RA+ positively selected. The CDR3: CASSVRNMNTEAFF. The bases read TGTGCCAGCAGCGTAAGGAACATGAACACTGAAGCTTTCTTT.